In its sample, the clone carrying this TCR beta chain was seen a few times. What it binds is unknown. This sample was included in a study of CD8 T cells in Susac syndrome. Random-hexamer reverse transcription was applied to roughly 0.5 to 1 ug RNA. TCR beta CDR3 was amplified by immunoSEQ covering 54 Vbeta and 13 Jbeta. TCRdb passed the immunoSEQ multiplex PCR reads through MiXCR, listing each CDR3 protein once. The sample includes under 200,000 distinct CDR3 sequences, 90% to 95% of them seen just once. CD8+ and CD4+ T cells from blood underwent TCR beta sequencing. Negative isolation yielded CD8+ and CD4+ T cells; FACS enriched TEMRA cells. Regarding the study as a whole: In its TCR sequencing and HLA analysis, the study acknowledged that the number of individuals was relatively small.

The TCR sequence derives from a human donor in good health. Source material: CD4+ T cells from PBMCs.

CDR3: CASSFREDGYTF. CDR3 DNA: TGTGCCAGCAGCTTTAGGGAAGACGGCTACACCTTC. The gene calls are TRBV7-2 and TRBJ1-2, with D unclear. Trimming stripped 3 bases from V and 8 bases from J, with 10 bases between. CDR3 size: 12 residues. Germline CDR1 SGHTA, CDR2 FQGNSA.